This passage covers 7 T cell receptor beta chains from one sample sequenced in a study of blood T cells in healthy people across ages. Combining a sample-barcoded 5' primer with a J-beta primer mix, a second PCR ran for about 7 to 11 cycles. TCRdb used MiXCR to reprocess the 5' RACE reads, holding one entry per CDR3 protein. The sample contains a few hundred thousand distinct CDR3 sequences, about 26% of which appear only once. This same sample was also taken into another study, of T cells of mothers and their children.

Sequenced sample: blood. These receptors were collected from a boy aged 2 to 10 in good health.

The V gene is TRBV24-1, the J gene TRBJ1-5, with D unclear. V lost 4 bases and J lost 0, with 6 bases in between. This CDR3 region has 14 residues. Germline V gene sequence: CDR1 KGHDR, CDR2 SFDVKD. For the CDR3, the DNA is TGTGCCACCAGTGACTCATTTAGCAATCAGCCCCAGCATTTT. Translation gives CATSDSFSNQPQHF.

This clonotype was detected only a few times. The V and J genes are TRBV11-1 and TRBJ1-1; TRBD1 might be the D (6 bases). V lost 3 bases and J 0 bases, leaving 29 bases between the germline ends. The CDR3 extends over 21 amino acids. From germline, CDR1 is SGHAT and CDR2 FQDESV (reference sequence). CDR3 sequence: CASSFPTRAGDGLSLNTEAFF. The CDR3 DNA sequence: TGTGCCAGCAGCTTTCCGACTAGGGCAGGGGACGGTCTTTCCCTGAACACTGAAGCTTTCTTT.

V is TRBV18 and J is TRBJ2-2, with 7 positions matching TRBD1. Germline V CDR1 and CDR2: KGHSH, LQKENI. The CDR3 totals 14 residues. The junction had 1 base not matched to a gene; V was cut back by 5 bases and J by 1 base. The CDR3 spells CASSGQVNTGELFF. Written as DNA, the CDR3 is TGTGCCAGCTCAGGACAGGTGAACACCGGGGAGCTGTTTTTT.

The chain couples TRBV7-9 to TRBJ1-2; D is ambiguous. Germline V gene lookup returns CDR1 SEHNR and CDR2 FQNEAQ (reference sequence). V was shortened by 7 bases and J by 9 bases, with 18 bases between the two germline ends. This CDR3 is 13 amino acids long. The chain's CDR3 is CASTPNHEERYTF. CDR3 in DNA: TGTGCCAGCACCCCCAACCACGAAGAGCGCTACACCTTC.

At least ten counts were recorded for this clonotype. The chain has TRBV20-1 and TRBJ2-6, with D tentatively TRBD1 (6 bases). Germline assignment: CDR1 DFQATT and CDR2 SNEGSKA (reference sequence). Trimming removed 5 bases at V and 2 bases at J, with 13 bases between. The CDR3 is 15 residues long. CDR3 DNA sequence: TGCAGTGCTTCCCACAGGGACCCTGGGGCCAACGTCCTGACTTTC. It encodes CSASHRDPGANVLTF.

The chain employs TRBV7-9 and TRBJ2-1; TRBD1 agrees at 9 bases. CDR3 length: 15 residues. Per germline, CDR1 SEHNR and CDR2 FQNEAQ (reference sequence). Germline trimming cut 3 bases from V and 7 bases from J; bases unmatched to any gene: 7. CDR3 sequence reads: CASSFGDRASNEQFF. Here the CDR3 DNA reads TGTGCCAGCAGCTTCGGGGACAGGGCTAGTAATGAGCAGTTCTTC. The entire variable domain, with the rest obtained from reference TRBV7-9 and TRBJ2-1, is as follows: DTGVSQNPRHKITKRGQNVTFRCDPISEHNRLYWYRQTLGQGPEFLTYFQNEAQLEKSRLLSDRFSAERPKGSFSTLEIQRTEQGDSAMYLCASSFGDRASNEQFFGPGTRLTVL.

The V gene is TRBV29-1, the J gene TRBJ2-6; TRBD1 or TRBD2 may be the D gene (5 bases each). The ends were cut back, 1 base at V and 0 bases at J, with 10 bases in the middle. CDR1 is SQVTM and CDR2 is ANQGSEA in the germline V gene. CDR3 size: 16 residues. The CDR3 DNA reads as TGCAGCGTTGAAGGGGGGATTTTCTCTGGGGCCAACGTCCTGACTTTC. Residues: CSVEGGIFSGANVLTF.